This T cell receptor (beta chain) stems from a study of beta chain features in type 1 diabetes. Study-wide points: Across all four CD4+ subsets, people with type 1 diabetes showed modestly shorter TCRB CDR3s. VDJ junctions from type 1 diabetes patients carried fewer insertions and larger deletions.

TCRB transcripts that were expressed got sequenced, as all of the isolated RNA had been reverse transcribed. Data came from immunoSEQ multiplex PCR; TCRdb stores just in-frame clones and leaves some out. The sample shows about 700,000 clones, 10% to 15% of them seen only once. Turning to this clone: Its antigen is not known.

Cell sorting via CD45RO/CCR7/CD25/CD127/CD95/CD27 was performed to obtain CD4+ naive, central memory, regulatory and stem cell-like memory cells. Germline-derived CDR1 and CDR2 are LNHDA and SQIVND (reference sequence). This CDR3 region has 14 residues. V gave up 6 bases and J gave up 3 bases; unmatched junction bases: 8. The receptor comes from a young man with type 1 diabetes. Sequenced material: naive CD4+ T cells from blood. The V call is TRBV19, the J call TRBJ2-7, with 7 bases that match TRBD2. The CDR3 here is CASSRSGAGYEQYF. DNA of the CDR3: TGTGCCAGTAGCCGAAGCGGGGCGGGCTACGAGCAGTACTTC.